Listed here is a single TCR beta chain. Its specificity is not known. The data derive from a study of a mutant IDH1 vaccine in newly diagnosed glioma. Overall study context: Patients had received radiotherapy, temozolomide, or both previously, most receiving both.

The ends were cut back, 7 bases at V and 6 bases at J, with 21 bases in the middle. Looked up from germline, CDR1 is ENHRY and CDR2 is SYGVKD. There are 15 residues in the CDR3. Time point reported: week 35, safety follow-up. Vaccination comprised doses that each held 300 ug of mutant IDH1 20-mer peptide, plus topical imiquimod. Clones were sequenced by immunoSEQ multiplex PCR, and TCRdb holds only the in-frame ones, with some missing. This repertoire shows about 68,000 clones, less than 90% found once; its top ten account for approximately 12%. This material consisted of PBMCs, taken from a glioma patient whose treatment included an IDH1 peptide vaccine. The chain couples TRBV10-3 to TRBJ1-2; a weak D match, TRBD1 (6 bases). The clonotype comes from a man aged 18-30 years with glioma. The CDR3 nucleotides read TGTGCCATCAAAGTGGGGAACAGGGCTCAGCATGGCTACACCTTC. It translates to CAIKVGNRAQHGYTF.